This TCR beta chain comes out of a study of T-cell reconstitution after alpha-beta-depleted transplantation in children. General study findings and limits: Reports say that about two months after transplant, the alpha-beta T cells came out of several hundred graft clones that had expanded. A year post-transplant, T-cell counts and diversity derived mostly from newly produced T cells. Surviving recipient cells, namely T cells and thymic progenitors, were the source of high day-60 TCRbeta diversity in some patients.

V was pared by 2 bases and J by 9 bases, with 11 bases between. In germline, CDR1 is LGHNA, CDR2 YSLEER. This CDR3 is built from 13 residues. Molecular barcoding with unique molecular identifiers was used for the TCRbeta library. TCRdb processed the PCR reads anew with MiXCR; each CDR3 protein has one entry. The data show roughly 350,000 distinct CDR3 sequences, 15% to 20% seen once. This clonotype has just a few counts. Its antigen is not identified. The starting material was PBMCs, mostly from graft donor cells, obtained 360 days after TCRalphabeta/CD19-depleted stem cell transplant. This TCR came from a male patient under 10 years old who had a stem cell transplant for acute lymphoblastic leukemia, so the T cells may come from the graft donor. The chain combines TRBV4-3 with TRBJ2-1, with D unresolved. The chain's CDR3 is CASSQLRDSEQFF. The DNA of the CDR3 is TGCGCCAGCAGCCAATTAAGGGATAGTGAGCAGTTCTTC.